This T cell receptor beta chain was recovered during a study of cytotoxic CD8 clonotypes in ibrutinib-treated CLL. As input for TCR beta libraries, roughly 2.1 micrograms of genomic DNA came from cryopreserved PBMCs. Study-level points and caveats: Starting clonality was above that of age-matched healthy donors and tracked circulating CD8+ T-cell counts.

As to this clone: Its antigen remains unidentified.

From germline, CDR1 is SGHTA and CDR2 FQGNSA. J was trimmed by 3 bases and V by 3 bases; bases with no gene match: 5. The CDR3 has 16 amino acids. Libraries were prepared by immunoSEQ multiplex PCR; TCRdb keeps only in-frame clonotypes and omits some of them. The sample carries some 120,000 clones, roughly 80% recorded once. The sample was PBMCs, taken after 24 months of ibrutinib treatment. V and J are TRBV7-2 and TRBJ2-1; 10 bases map to TRBD2. This TCR came from a human donor with chronic lymphocytic leukemia. The CDR3 is CASSFSGGSLYNEQFF. As DNA, the CDR3 is TGTGCCAGCAGCTTTAGCGGGGGGTCCCTCTACAATGAGCAGTTCTTC.